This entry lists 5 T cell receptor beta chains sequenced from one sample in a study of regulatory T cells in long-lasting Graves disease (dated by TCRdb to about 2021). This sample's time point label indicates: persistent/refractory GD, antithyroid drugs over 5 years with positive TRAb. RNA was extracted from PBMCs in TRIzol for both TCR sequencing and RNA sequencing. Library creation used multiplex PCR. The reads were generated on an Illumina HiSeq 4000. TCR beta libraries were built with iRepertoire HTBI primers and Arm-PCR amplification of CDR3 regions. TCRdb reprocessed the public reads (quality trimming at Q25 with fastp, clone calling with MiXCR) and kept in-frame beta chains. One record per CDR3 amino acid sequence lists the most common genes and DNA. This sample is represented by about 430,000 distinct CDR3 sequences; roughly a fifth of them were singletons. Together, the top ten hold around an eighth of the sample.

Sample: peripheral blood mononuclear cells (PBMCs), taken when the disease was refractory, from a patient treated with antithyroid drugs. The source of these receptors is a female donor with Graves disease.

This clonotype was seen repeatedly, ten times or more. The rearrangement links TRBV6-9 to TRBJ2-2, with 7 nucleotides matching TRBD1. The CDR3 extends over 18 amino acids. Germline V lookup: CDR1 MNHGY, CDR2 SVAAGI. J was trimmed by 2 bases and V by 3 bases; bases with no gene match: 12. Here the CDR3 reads CASSYLQDRSANTGELFF. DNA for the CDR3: TGTGCCAGCAGTTACCTTCAGGACAGGTCGGCCAACACCGGGGAGCTGTTTTTT.

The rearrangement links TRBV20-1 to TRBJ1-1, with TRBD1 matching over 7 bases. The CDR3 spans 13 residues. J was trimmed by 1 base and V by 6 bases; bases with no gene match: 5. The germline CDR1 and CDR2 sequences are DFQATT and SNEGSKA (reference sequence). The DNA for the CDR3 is TGCAGTGCCCCCACAGGGGCGAACACTGAAGCTTTCTTT. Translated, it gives CSAPTGANTEAFF.

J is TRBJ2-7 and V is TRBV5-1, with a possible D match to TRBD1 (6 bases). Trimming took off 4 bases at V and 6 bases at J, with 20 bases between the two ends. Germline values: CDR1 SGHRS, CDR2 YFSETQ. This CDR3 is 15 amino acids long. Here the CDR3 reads CASSPGILQGREQYF. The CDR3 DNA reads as TGCGCCAGCAGCCCTGGAATCTTACAGGGCCGCGAGCAGTACTTC.

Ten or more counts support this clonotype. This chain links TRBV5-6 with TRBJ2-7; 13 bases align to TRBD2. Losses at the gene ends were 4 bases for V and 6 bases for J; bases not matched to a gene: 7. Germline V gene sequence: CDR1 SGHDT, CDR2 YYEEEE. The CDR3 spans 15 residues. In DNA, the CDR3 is TGTGCCAGCAGCGTTACTAGCGGGAGGGCCTTCGAGCAGTACTTC. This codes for CASSVTSGRAFEQYF.

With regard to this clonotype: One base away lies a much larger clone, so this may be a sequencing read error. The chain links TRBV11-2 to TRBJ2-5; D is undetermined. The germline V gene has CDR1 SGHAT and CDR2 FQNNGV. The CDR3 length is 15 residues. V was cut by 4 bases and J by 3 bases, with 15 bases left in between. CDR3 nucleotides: TGTGCCAGCAGCTCCGAAGGGCCTTTGGAAGAGACCCAGTACTTC. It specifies CASSSEGPLEETQYF.